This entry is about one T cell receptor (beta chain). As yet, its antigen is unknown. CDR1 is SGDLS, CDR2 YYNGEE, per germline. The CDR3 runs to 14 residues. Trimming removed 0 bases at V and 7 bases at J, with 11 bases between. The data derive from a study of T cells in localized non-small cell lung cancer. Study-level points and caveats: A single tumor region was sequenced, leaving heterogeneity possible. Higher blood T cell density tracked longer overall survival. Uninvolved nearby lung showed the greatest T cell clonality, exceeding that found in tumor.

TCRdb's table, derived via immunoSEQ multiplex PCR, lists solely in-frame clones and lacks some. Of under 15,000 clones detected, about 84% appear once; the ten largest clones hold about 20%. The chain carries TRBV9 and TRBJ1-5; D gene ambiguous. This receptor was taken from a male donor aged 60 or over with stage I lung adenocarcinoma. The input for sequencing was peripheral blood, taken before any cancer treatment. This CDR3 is CASSVAGSGQPQHF. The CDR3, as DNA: TGTGCCAGCAGCGTAGCGGGGTCAGGACAGCCCCAGCATTTT.